These 2 T cell receptor beta chains were all obtained from the same sample, sequenced in a study of blood T cell repertoires in COVID-19. Libraries were prepared by immunoSEQ multiplex PCR; TCRdb keeps only in-frame clonotypes and omits some of them. The sample has approximately 200,000 clones; more than 70% are singletons. The sample was peripheral blood. The receptors here all came from a woman in her twenties or thirties with acute or convalescent COVID-19.

The chain has TRBV7-9 and TRBJ2-7, with 7 bases aligning to TRBD1. This CDR3 region has 14 residues. V shed 5 bases and J 2 bases; nucleotides not matched to a gene: 6. Germline CDR1 and CDR2: SEHNR and FQNEAQ (reference sequence). The CDR3 region is CASSQGQRPYEQYF. The CDR3 nucleotides are TGTGCCAGCAGCCAGGGACAGCGACCCTACGAGCAGTACTTC.

V gene TRBV5-1 combines with J gene TRBJ1-4; tentatively, D is TRBD1 (5 bases). Per germline, CDR1 SGHRS and CDR2 YFSETQ. V was trimmed by 7 bases and J by 4 bases, leaving 14 bases between them. The length of the CDR3 is 14 residues. This CDR3 reads CASSQGALNEKLFF. CDR3 DNA sequence: TGCGCCAGCTCCCAAGGGGCCCTTAATGAAAAACTGTTTTTT.